Below, 14 T cell receptor beta chains from the same sample are listed, as sequenced in a study of T cells after yellow fever vaccination. A single record per CDR3 protein comes from TCRdb applying MiXCR to the 5' RACE reads. The table has about 310,000 distinct CDR3 sequences, around 3.9% seen once. The sample in question was PBMCs, obtained on the day of the yellow fever booster vaccination. The receptors shown here come from a man between 18 and 29 years old who received the YFV17D yellow fever vaccine.

Here the CDR3 reads CASTLRDTQYF. The CDR3 bases are TGTGCCAGCACTTTGAGAGATACGCAGTATTTT. The V call is TRBV6-5, the J call TRBJ2-3; D not resolved. With 7 bases removed from V and 5 bases from J, the gap between germline ends came to 7 bases. The CDR3 is 11 residues long. The germline CDR1 and CDR2 sequences are MNHEY and SVGAGI.

This clonotype was observed a few times. This chain joins TRBV7-9 and TRBJ2-7; 7 positions agree with TRBD1. Germline CDR1 and CDR2: SEHNR and FQNEAQ (reference sequence). Germline trimming cut 5 bases from V and 12 bases from J; bases unmatched to any gene: 13. The CDR3 length is 13 residues. CDR3 DNA sequence: TGTGCCAGCAGCCCAGCGCGTACAGGGGTTATGTACTTC. This encodes CASSPARTGVMYF.

This clonotype was observed many times. The CDR3 region has the DNA TGCAGCGCTCGACAGGGAACGGGCGGCTACACCTTC. This sequence encodes CSARQGTGGYTF. The chain recombines TRBV29-1 with TRBJ1-2; 7 bases are a match to TRBD1. From germline, CDR1 is SQVTM and CDR2 ANQGSEA. V was clipped by 7 bases and J by 8 bases; unmatched bases: 10. This CDR3 is built from 12 residues.

This clonotype was seen many times. The gene calls are TRBV11-2 and TRBJ2-2; 7 bases map to TRBD1. Unmatched junction bases numbered 6, after V lost 2 bases and J lost 6 bases. The CDR3 extends over 15 amino acids. Germline lookup yields CDR1 SGHAT and CDR2 FQNNGV. The chain's CDR3 is CASSLRLQGAGELFF. The CDR3 DNA follows: TGTGCCAGCAGCTTAAGGCTCCAGGGGGCCGGGGAGCTGTTTTTT.

This clonotype has a count of ten or more. V is TRBV5-1 and J is TRBJ1-1; the D gene is possibly TRBD1 (5 bases). With 7 bases removed from V and 4 bases from J, the gap between germline ends came to 20 bases. The germline CDR1 and CDR2 sequences are SGHRS and YFSETQ. The CDR3 totals 15 residues. CDR3 in amino acids: CASRVVPPGSTEAFF. Here the CDR3 DNA reads TGCGCCAGCCGCGTAGTTCCCCCAGGGAGCACTGAAGCTTTCTTT.

This clonotype was counted at least ten times. The chain couples TRBV18 to TRBJ2-7; D remains unclear. The CDR3 contains 14 residues. Trimming stripped 1 base from V and 6 bases from J, with 13 bases between. Looked up from germline, CDR1 is KGHSH and CDR2 is LQKENI. CDR3 in DNA: TGTGCCAGCTCACCACAAGTTCGGGCGTCCGAGCAGTACGTC. The encoded protein is CASSPQVRASEQYV.

The CDR3 sequence: CAWSGGFEAFF. CDR3 DNA sequence: TGTGCCTGGAGTGGAGGGTTTGAAGCTTTCTTT. The rearrangement uses TRBV30 and TRBJ1-1; unclear D gene. Trimming cost V 1 base and J 7 bases, with 7 bases left between them. The CDR3 spans 11 residues. Per germline, CDR1 GTSNPN and CDR2 SVGIG (reference sequence).

This clonotype was found many times. The V gene is TRBV6-5, the J gene TRBJ1-2, with D unresolved. The CDR3 consists of 14 residues. The V end lost 0 bases, the J end lost 6 bases, and 11 bases lay between the germline ends. The V gene's germline CDR1 is MNHEY and CDR2 SVGAGI. The CDR3 protein is CASSYSTPPDGYTF. In DNA, the CDR3 is TGTGCCAGCAGTTACTCGACCCCGCCGGATGGCTACACCTTC.

This clonotype was seen many times. The V and J genes are TRBV7-3 and TRBJ1-4, with TRBD1 matching 7 bases. Germline assignment: CDR1 SGHTA and CDR2 FQGTGA. CDR3 size: 14 residues. V lost 6 bases to trimming and J lost 10 bases; unmatched junction nucleotides: 11. The CDR3 nucleotides read TGTGCCAGCAGGCCAGGACAGGCCGGGGGAAAACTGTTTTTT. It specifies CASRPGQAGGKLFF.

The V and J genes are TRBV19 and TRBJ2-7; 7 bases are shared with TRBD1. The germline gives CDR1 LNHDA, CDR2 SQIVND (reference sequence). This CDR3 region has 15 residues. Losses at the gene ends were 6 bases for V and 0 bases for J; bases not matched to a gene: 8. In nucleotides, the CDR3 is TGTGCCAGTAGCCTACAGGGGCCTTTCTCCTACGAGCAGTACTTC. This codes for CASSLQGPFSYEQYF. Complete variable domain (other parts from reference TRBV19 and TRBJ2-7): DGGITQSPKYLFRKEGQNVTLSCEQNLNHDAMYWYRQDPGQGLRLIYYSQIVNDFQKGDIAEGYSVSREKKESFPLTVTSAQKNPTAFYLCASSLQGPFSYEQYFGPGTRLTVT.

This clonotype was observed many times. The rearrangement links TRBV6-5 to TRBJ1-2; D not resolved. The V end lost 0 bases, the J end lost 2 bases, and 4 bases lay between the germline ends. The CDR3 totals 13 residues. CDR1 is MNHEY and CDR2 is SVGAGI in the germline V gene. CDR3 sequence: CASSYSGNYGYTF. CDR3 nucleotides: TGTGCCAGCAGTTACTCTGGGAACTATGGCTACACCTTC.

This clonotype was observed a handful of times. V and J are TRBV11-2 and TRBJ2-3; TRBD2 agrees at 8 bases. Germline values: CDR1 SGHAT, CDR2 FQNNGV. V gave up 5 bases and J gave up 0 bases; unmatched junction bases: 13. There are 18 residues in the CDR3. CDR3: CASSPPPVVAGSTDTQYF. The CDR3 nucleotides are TGTGCCAGCAGCCCTCCTCCCGTGGTAGCGGGGAGCACAGATACGCAGTATTTT.

V is TRBV3-1 and J is TRBJ2-3; D is ambiguous. CDR1 and CDR2 from the germline V gene are LGHDT and YNNKEL (reference sequence). Trimming stripped 5 bases from V and 1 base from J, with 7 bases between. This CDR3 is 13 amino acids long. CDR3 in amino acids: CASSVKGTDTQYF. The DNA of the CDR3 is TGTGCCAGCAGCGTAAAGGGCACAGATACGCAGTATTTT.

This clonotype was recorded a few times. V is TRBV4-2 and J is TRBJ2-7, with D perhaps matching TRBD1 (5 bases). CDR1 and CDR2 from the germline V gene are LGHNA and YNFKEQ. The CDR3 runs 15 residues. The germline V and J ends were trimmed by 0 bases and 3 bases, with 12 bases remaining between them. CDR3: CASSQDRAVSYEQYF. CDR3 nucleotides: TGTGCCAGCAGCCAAGACAGGGCCGTGAGCTACGAGCAGTACTTC.